This TCR beta chain was sequenced for a study of cytomegalovirus exposure and HLA in healthy donors. The PCR used 60 Vbeta and 13 Jbeta primers. Profiled with immunoSEQ multiplex PCR; TCRdb holds only in-frame clones, not every one. This sample has 80,000 or so clones, with 72% found just once. This sequence originates from a woman aged 35 to 49 in good health and CMV-seropositive. Material for sequencing was PBMCs.

The CDR3 DNA follows: TGTGCCAGCAGCTTATCCCCAGGCCCACCTTTAGATACGCAGTATTTT. Translation: CASSLSPGPPLDTQYF. This rearrangement joins TRBV7-2 to TRBJ2-3; D remains ambiguous. V lost 2 bases and J 5 bases, leaving 17 bases between the germline ends. The CDR3 sequence is 16 residues long. Germline-derived CDR1 and CDR2 are SGHTA and FQGNSA.